This TCR beta chain was recovered during a study of cytomegalovirus exposure and HLA in healthy donors (dated by TCRdb to 2017 to 2019). At the level of the whole study: An earlier analysis of roughly 610 of the donors reported 250 to 350 Gb of sequence data and about 120 million unique TCR beta sequences obtained from about 180 million T cells. An early release covering around 630 HLA-typed donors comprised about 320 gigabases of sequencing data and tens of millions of unique TCR sequences. The genetic ancestry cluster associated with self-reported Caucasian donors included about 84% of the roughly 400 genotyped donors. The study aimed to test whether signatures of past pathogen exposure could be identified by cataloging public T cell receptors. The T cell repertoires of under 700 subjects were profiled by immunosequencing and related to cytomegalovirus serostatus. Besides the first cohort of more than 650 subjects, a separate validation cohort made up of roughly 120 different subjects was used. The study combined high-throughput TCR immunosequencing, statistical association of individual TCRs with disease status, and machine learning to predict cytomegalovirus infection status. In a later analysis, previously published TCR beta repertoires from 550 to 700 donors were re-analyzed and high-resolution HLA genotyping was added so that TCR occurrence patterns could be studied. The later analysis used no new phenotypic data to find candidate immune exposures, relying instead on TCR beta sequences and their occurrence across donors. In an earlier analysis of 550 to 700 of the donors, high-throughput TCR beta sequencing was used to judge whether each TCR beta V gene segment behaved as functional or pseudogenic. Donor age, sex, ethnicity and CMV serostatus were compiled together with the repertoire data. A later genetic analysis used genome-wide SNP genotypes for about 60% of the 666 donors, treating that subset as a discovery cohort. Every repertoire in the discovery cohort had been generated on one and the same sequencing platform. Class I and class II HLA loci were covered by the typing at four-digit resolution. The number of donors typed differed by locus, with 629-630 for A, B, C, DRB1 and DQB1, 522 for DQA1, approximately 570 for DPA1, and around 450 for DPB1. Because of strong linkage in the cohort, a few DR-DQ haplotypes were treated as single units for association and clustering. Among about 410 genotyped donors of the cohort, an average of about 220,000 unique TCR beta nucleotide sequences was sequenced per donor, of which about 19% were non-productive.

The cohort comprised more than 550 healthy bone marrow donors. At the time of sampling, every cohort member was nominally healthy, though immune exposures that went unrecorded were likely present. The donor was CMV seronegative and belonged to the group of around 350 seronegative cohort members. A peripheral blood sample was collected from each donor, and TCR beta sequencing was performed on peripheral blood mononuclear cells. The Qiagen DNeasy Blood Extraction Kit was used to extract genomic DNA from the blood cell samples. The library came from the immunoSEQ multiplex PCR assay. For the multiplex PCR, a mixture combining 60 forward primers for TCR Vbeta segments and 13 reverse primers for TCR Jbeta segments was used. A multiplex PCR assay on genomic DNA amplified the CDR3 region of rearranged TCR beta genes. Amplified TCR beta libraries were sequenced as 87-base-pair reads on the Illumina HiSeq System. As for the authors' bioinformatics: A later analysis tallied around 82 million unique TCR beta chains across the approximately 670 repertoires, and approximately 12 million of those chains were shared by two or more donors. Raw reads were error-corrected and collapsed into unique sequences by a nearest-neighbor algorithm in which closely related sequences were merged to remove PCR and sequencing errors. V, D and J gene segments were assigned by aligning CDR3 sequences to IMGT reference sequences. For a sequence to be retained, a match of at least six nucleotides to both a V gene segment and a J gene segment was required. A rearrangement counted as productive if the CDR3 had no stop codons and remained in frame with V and J, and every other rearrangement counted as non-productive. CDR3 was defined according to IMGT convention as the region running from the second conserved V-encoded cysteine to the conserved J-encoded phenylalanine. The earlier analysis of approximately 500 of the donors excluded sequences that lacked an unambiguous match to a single V gene segment. In an earlier analysis of 450 to 750 of the donors, a V segment was called functional when productive rearrangements were above 56.7%, and segregating when the standard deviation between donors exceeded 5%. A statistical classification framework was built to diagnose cytomegalovirus status from the catalog of TCR beta chain sequences. In a later analysis, TCR nucleotide sequences were compared against IMGT/GENE-DB human TR gene sequences so that V and J genes could be assigned. The TCRdist pipeline was used in a later analysis to assign CDR3 sequences and most-parsimonious VDJ recombination scenarios. In a later analysis, each TCR beta chain was defined by its CDR3 amino acid sequence together with its V-gene family, and reads lacking a unique V-gene family were excluded. To address suspected cross-contamination and a sequencing artifact, a later analysis removed around 590 highly shared, low-generation-probability nucleotide sequences. For each public chain, a later analysis derived a clonal expansion index from normalized ranks of inferred template counts within each repertoire. A later analysis computed generation probabilities with a VDJ recombination model fitted to out-of-frame rearrangements, and checked the results against IGoR. In a later analysis, hypergeometric tests were used to score TCR-TCR, TCR-HLA and TCR-CMV co-occurrence, with a repertoire-size bias correction applied to TCR pairs. A later analysis estimated false discovery rates by permuting HLA or CMV assignments 20 times. In a later analysis, co-occurring TCRs were grouped using DBSCAN, and TCRdist sequence similarity was added for clustering within HLA-allele-positive subsets. For co-occurrence clustering, repertoires with fewer than 30,000 or more than 120,000 public chains were excluded, along with 5 or 6 repertoires with anomalous nucleotide sharing. TCRdb re-hosts the immuneACCESS table, in-frame sequences only. Its copies lack some clones; in the studies checked, an unresolved V gene accounts for under half of them, and the cause for the rest is not known. The V and J calls and clone size are taken from that table; D and trimming were inferred from the DNA. This sample has about 130,000 clones in its table, and 70% to 85% of those were observed once. The top ten clones comprise roughly 3.5% of the sample.

With respect to this clone: Its specific antigen is unknown. The input lacks base qualities; no much larger clone sits a single base away.

The germline V gene supplies CDR1 MDHEN and CDR2 SYDVKM. V loses 6 bases of germline sequence and J loses 6 bases, and the interval between the two ends is 15 bases. The CDR3 starts with the cysteine, ends with the phenylalanine, and has 14 residues. The entry retains the CDR3 DNA only, 42 bases that are in frame from base 1. Overall study outcomes, separate from this receptor: Specific HLA alleles were associated with more than 15,000 TCR beta sequences at a false discovery rate of 0.05 in a later analysis. A group of highly shared sequence variants was considered likely to be a technical artifact of the sequencing pipeline. CMV serostatus was the only immune exposure information available for the cohort. Presence/absence analyses assumed roughly uniform sequencing depth across donors, an assumption that may not hold. While some public TCRs were present in many individuals, most TCR sequences turned up only very rarely across donors. Because some donors lacked HLA typing at each locus, the association tests relied only on the typed subset. This cohort had only TCR beta chains sequenced, and the lack of alpha or paired-chain data limited which features could be detected. Correlated functional status among segregating V segments might reflect linkage disequilibrium, but an unknown experimental factor could not be ruled out. The earlier analysis of nearly 600 of the donors excluded roughly 17 rarely observed V segments, including chromosome 9 orphons, because counts were too low. A further reported finding was that TCR beta sequences accurately predicted the HLA-A and HLA-B alleles for most subjects in the first cohort. In both the original and validation cohorts, the classifier was reported to diagnose cytomegalovirus status with high specificity and sensitivity. In vitro tests confirmed that a few of the cytomegalovirus-associated TCR beta chains recognize cytomegalovirus antigens. Some IMGT-functional V segments, including TRBV6-2 and TRBV6-3, could not be told apart with the 87-base-pair reads, so those segments were excluded. According to a later genetic analysis, donors in an Asian-associated ancestry cluster had fewer N-insertions in productive TCRs than the approximately 630-donor mean. Several of the top co-occurrence clusters appeared to be linked to parvovirus B19, influenza, CMV and Epstein-Barr virus, according to a later analysis. In a later analysis, most CMV-associated TCR beta chains were found to appear HLA-restricted, with HLA associations seemingly driven largely by CMV exposure. The authors suggested that the approach could potentially be generalized to other disease states and immunological phenotypes. Compared with equally common non-associated chains, HLA-associated TCR beta chains in a later analysis were more clonally expanded and had lower generation probabilities. A total of 164 TCR beta chains were listed by the study as associated with cytomegalovirus. A later genetic analysis associated a missense DCLRE1C variant with V-gene and J-gene trimming of TCR beta chains, and an independent cohort replicated the association. In an earlier analysis of fewer than 750 of the donors, most TCR beta V segments were observed in productive rearrangements about 87% or about 30% of the time, broadly matching IMGT annotations. Assigning TCR associations to individual alleles was difficult when HLA alleles, especially DR and DQ, strongly co-occurred. A later analysis found that TCR association rates varied across HLA loci, with DRB1 alleles showing the most associated TCRs and HLA-C alleles the fewest.

The V and J segments used are TRBV28 and TRBJ1-5; D gene: possibly TRBD1, on 5 matching bases. This TCR was recovered from a woman aged 45-65 years in good health and CMV-seronegative. Sequenced: PBMCs. The CDR3 corresponds to CASSQGGRGQPQHF. The nucleotides read TGTGCCAGCAGCCAGGGCGGAAGAGGTCAGCCCCAGCATTTT.